The 24 T cell receptor beta chains below were found in one sample sequenced in a study of tumor-infiltrating lymphocytes in primary liver carcinoma (dated by TCRdb to 2017 to 2019). RNA from unsorted whole blood was extracted with TRIzol reagent, and germline DNA was obtained with the DNeasy Blood & Tissue kit. The instrument given in TCRdb is Illumina HiSeq 2500. A constant-region primer and ProtoScript II reverse transcriptase were used to reverse-transcribe TCRbeta-specific cDNA from roughly 0.55 ug total RNA. Construction of the TCRbeta libraries relied on three nested rounds of multiplex PCR, following a slightly modified ARM-PCR procedure. The first two PCR rounds used multiplex TRBV1-TRBV30 forward primers with a Cbeta reverse primer, each for 10 cycles. TCRdb handled the public reads itself, with Q25 trimming in fastp and clone calling in MiXCR, and kept productive beta chains. Records with the same CDR3 protein are collapsed into one entry carrying the most frequent genes and DNA. This sample is represented by about 200,000 distinct CDR3 sequences; about 65% of them were singletons. The ten largest clones represent roughly 7% of the sample.

Sequencing was done on a sample of peripheral blood. The source is a woman aged 55-70 years with primary liver carcinoma and hepatitis B virus infection.

A word on this clonotype: A much larger clonotype is one base distant, so this may be a read error. Without the conserved terminal phenylalanine or tryptophan, this CDR3 likely stems from a read error. For the CDR3, the DNA is TGTGCCAGCAGCCGCTCCCCCGGGACAGGGGGGAACACCGGGGAGCTGTTTTAT. It is translated as CASSRSPGTGGNTGELFY. The chain uses TRBV7-9 and TRBJ2-2; 11 bases match TRBD1. J gave up 1 base and V 5 bases, and 9 bases lay outside the gene matches. This CDR3 has 18 residues. CDR1 is SEHNR, CDR2 FQNEAQ, per germline (reference sequence).

This clonotype was seen more than once but under ten times. CDR3 DNA: TGTGCCAGCAGTTCGAGCGGGAGGGCCCGGGAGACCCAGTACTTC. Translated: CASSSSGRARETQYF. V is TRBV28 and J is TRBJ2-5; 10 bases fit TRBD2. Germline V gene data show CDR1 as MDHEN and CDR2 as SYDVKM. The CDR3 is made up of 15 amino acids. The ends lost 4 bases at V and 5 bases at J; junction bases unmatched: 7.

The chain has TRBV20-1 and TRBJ1-6, with D perhaps TRBD1 (5 bases). V lost 5 bases and J 0 bases, leaving 20 bases between the germline ends. Looked up from germline, CDR1 is DFQATT and CDR2 is SNEGSKA (reference sequence). There are 18 residues in the CDR3. CDR3 DNA sequence: TGCAGTGCTGGGGGGACGGGGGACGGGCTCTCCTATAATTCACCCCTCCACTTT. Amino acid sequence: CSAGGTGDGLSYNSPLHF.

The chain joins TRBV20-1 to TRBJ1-6, with D unclear. The CDR3 loop spans 17 amino acids. V was clipped by 6 bases and J by 15 bases, with 33 bases between them. Germline CDR1 is DFQATT and CDR2 is SNEGSKA (reference sequence). CDR3 region: CSAPRMSEMLSVYRLHF. The CDR3 nucleotides read TGCAGTGCCCCCCGGATGAGTGAAATGTTGTCGGTGTATCGCCTCCACTTT.

Concerning this clonotype itself: A junction end diverges from the germline sequence, so it may reflect a read error. J is TRBJ1-5 and V is TRBV6-5; D unclear. The germline CDR1 and CDR2 sequences are MNHEY and SVGAGI. There are 12 residues in the CDR3. Here the CDR3 DNA reads TGTGCCAGCAGTGACTCGAATCAGTCCCAACATTTT. Its protein product is CASSDSNQSQHF.

A remark on this clonotype: A clone one base away is much larger, so this may be a read error. This rearrangement joins TRBV5-4 to TRBJ2-4; tentatively, D is TRBD2 (8 bases). V was cut by 3 bases and J by 5 bases, with 18 bases left in between. This CDR3 region has 16 residues. Germline V gene sequence: CDR1 SGHNT, CDR2 YYREEE (reference sequence). The CDR3 DNA reads TGTGCCAGCAGCTCGGGGGGGACAGTGATTGAAAACATTCAGTACTTC. Translating gives CASSSGGTVIENIQYF.

This clonotype was seen repeatedly, ten times or more. The chain carries TRBV29-1 and TRBJ1-2, with TRBD1 matching over 9 bases. The germline V gene encodes CDR1 SQVTM and CDR2 ANQGSEA. The CDR3 has 13 residues. V gave up 6 bases and J gave up 3 bases; unmatched junction bases: 5. CDR3: CSVATGGDYGYTF. The CDR3 bases are TGCAGCGTCGCCACAGGGGGCGACTATGGCTACACCTTC. The full variable domain, in which reference TRBV29-1 and TRBJ1-2 provide the parts outside the CDR3, is SAVISQKPSRDICQRGTSLTIQCQVDSQVTMMFWYRQQPGQSLTLIATANQGSEATYESGFVIDKFPISRPNLTFSTLTVSNMSPEDSSIYLCSVATGGDYGYTFGSGTRLTVV.

Turning to this clonotype: The CDR3 does not end in the conserved phenylalanine or tryptophan, so this is likely a read error. The chain carries TRBV4-2 and TRBJ2-3, with TRBD2 matching 16 bases. The CDR3 covers 15 residues. The germline CDR1 and CDR2 sequences are LGHNA and YNFKEQ. CDR3 DNA sequence: TGTGCCAGCAACCAAGGGGGACTAGCGGGAGGGGCACAGTATCTT. Translation gives CASNQGGLAGGAQYL.

Comment on this clonotype: This may come from a read error, since a much larger clone is one base off. CDR3 nucleotide sequence: TGTGCCAGCACCTGGAGGACAGGGGGCCCCGGGGAGCTGTTTTTT. It codes for CASTWRTGGPGELFF. The rearrangement links TRBV12-3 or TRBV12-4 to TRBJ2-2; TRBD1 matches 11 bases. The V and J ends lost 7 bases and 6 bases, in that order; junction bases with no gene match: 7. This CDR3 is 15 amino acids long.

On this clonotype itself: This may be a read error: a much more frequent sequence differs by one nucleotide. The genes are TRBV4-2 and TRBJ1-2; TRBD1 is a possible D gene (5 bases). The germline CDR1 and CDR2 sequences are LGHNA and YNFKEQ. This CDR3 is 14 amino acids long. CDR3 nucleotide sequence: TGTGTCAGCAGCCAAGCCGGGACCTGGGATGGCTACACCTTC. This sequence encodes CVSSQAGTWDGYTF.

Details on this clonotype: A single base separates this from a much larger clone, so it may be a read error. V gene TRBV6-1 combines with J gene TRBJ2-1; possible D gene TRBD2, 6 bases. V lost 8 bases and J lost 2, with 13 bases in between. The germline CDR1 and CDR2 sequences are MNHNS and SASEGT. The CDR3 is 14 residues long. The CDR3 DNA reads TGTGCCAGCCACCCAGGGACTGCCTACAATGAGCAGTTCTTC. It is translated as CASHPGTAYNEQFF.

For this clonotype: Sequence at one end of the junction differs from germline and may be a read error. The chain carries TRBV11-3 and TRBJ2-7; 7 nucleotides match TRBD1. Germline V gene sequence: CDR1 SGHNT, CDR2 YENEEA. This CDR3 has 16 amino acids. The CDR3 reads CASSPGPRQGSYEQYF. CDR3 nucleotides: TGCGCCAGCAGCCCCGGGCCCCGACAGGGTTCCTACGAGCAGTACTTC.

Regarding this clonotype: One end of the junction is discordant with germline, which a read error may explain. The genes are TRBV29-1 and TRBJ2-3; perhaps D is TRBD1 or TRBD2 (5 bases each). This CDR3 region has 14 residues. Germline CDR1 SQVTM, CDR2 ANQGSEA. The CDR3 coding sequence is TGCAGCGTTGGGCGAGCGGAGCGCACAGGTACGCAGTATTTT. Protein product: CSVGRAERTGTQYF.

There are many counts of this clonotype. V is TRBV7-3 and J is TRBJ1-1; 8 bases fit TRBD1. CDR3 length: 14 amino acids. J lost 2 bases, V lost 5 bases, and 4 bases had no gene match. Germline-derived CDR1 and CDR2 are SGHTA and FQGTGA. CDR3: CASSVDRGNTEAFF. The DNA of the CDR3 is TGTGCCAGCAGCGTAGACAGGGGTAACACTGAAGCTTTCTTT. The full variable domain, with the rest looked up from reference TRBV7-3 and TRBJ1-1, is GAGVSQTPSNKVTEKGKYVELRCDPISGHTALYWYRQSLGQGPEFLIYFQGTGAADDSGLPNDRFFAVRPEGSVSTLKIQRTERGDSAVYLCASSVDRGNTEAFFGQGTRLTVV.

This clonotype was detected many times. The chain carries TRBV6-5 and TRBJ1-2, with D perhaps matching TRBD1 (5 bases). Trimming removed 4 bases at V and 2 bases at J, with 11 bases between. CDR3 length: 14 amino acids. Germline V CDR1 and CDR2: MNHEY, SVGAGI. CDR3 DNA sequence: TGTGCCAGCAGTTTCGGGGGACGGAACTATGGCTACACCTTC. This encodes CASSFGGRNYGYTF.

V is TRBV28 and J is TRBJ1-5; D unclear. Germline values: CDR1 MDHEN, CDR2 SYDVKM. There are 18 residues in the CDR3. Trimming left V 5 bases short and J 7 bases short, with 27 bases between. The CDR3 reads CASSINPSVSSGFQPQHF. The DNA for the CDR3 is TGTGCCAGCAGTATCAACCCATCAGTCTCTTCAGGTTTCCAGCCCCAGCATTTT. The full variable domain, rest sourced from reference TRBV28 and TRBJ1-5, is DVKVTQSSRYLVKRTGEKVFLECVQDMDHENMFWYRQDPGLGLRLIYFSYDVKMKEKGDIPEGYSVSREKKERFSLILESASTNQTSMYLCASSINPSVSSGFQPQHFGDGTRLSIL.

Worth noting for this clonotype: The germline gene is not matched at one end of the junction; a read error may be the cause. The rearrangement joins TRBV11-2 to TRBJ2-7; 10 nucleotides line up with TRBD2. Germline CDR1 reads SGHAT; CDR2 reads FQNNGV. The CDR3 has 16 amino acids. CDR3 in DNA: TGTGCCAACAGCCCCCCTGGGCTAGCGGGAGAAGGAGAGCAGTACTTC. Its protein product is CANSPPGLAGEGEQYF.

On this clonotype itself: One end of the junction varies from germline; a read error may be responsible. This chain joins TRBV11-3 and TRBJ1-2; 7 bases are shared with TRBD1. The germline CDR1 and CDR2 sequences are SGHNT and YENEEA. The CDR3 has 16 residues. CDR3 coding DNA: TGTGCCAGCAGTTTAGAGAACTGGGGACAGCTCTATGGCTACACCTTC. Protein product: CASSLENWGQLYGYTF.

In its sample, this clonotype was seen a few times. The chain is built from TRBV6-1 and TRBJ1-5; TRBD1 is a possible D gene (5 bases). Germline CDR1 and CDR2: MNHNS and SASEGT. The CDR3 is 16 amino acids. V gave up 2 bases and J gave up 3 bases, with 14 bases separating them. The CDR3 region is CASSEFGTYYNQPQHF. Here the CDR3 DNA reads TGTGCCAGCAGTGAATTTGGGACCTACTACAATCAGCCCCAGCATTTT.

Notes on this clonotype: One junction end does not reproduce the germline sequence, and a read error may be involved. This chain joins TRBV11-2 and TRBJ2-3; perhaps TRBD1 as D (9 bases). The CDR3 contains 19 residues. CDR1 SGHAT and CDR2 FQNNGV come from the germline V gene. The CDR3 coding sequence is TGTGCCAGCAGCTTAACCTCTCCCGGGAGGGACAGGGACACAGATACGAAGTACTTT. Translating it yields CASSLTSPGRDRDTDTKYF.

In regard to this clonotype: The germline gene is not matched at one end of the junction; a read error may be the cause. This chain joins TRBV5-6 and TRBJ2-7; 11 bases align to TRBD1. The CDR3 is 16 amino acids. Germline lookup yields CDR1 SGHDT and CDR2 YYEEEE. The CDR3 DNA reads TGTGCCAGCAGCTTGGGGGACAGGGGGAGCTCCTACGAGCAGCACTTC. This encodes CASSLGDRGSSYEQHF.

A word on this clonotype: The junction departs from the called germline gene at one end, perhaps through a read error. This chain joins TRBV11-3 and TRBJ2-7; D not resolved. This CDR3 has 13 residues. Germline values: CDR1 SGHNT, CDR2 YENEEA. As DNA, the CDR3 is TGTGCCAGCAACTTAGTATGGTCCTACGAGAAGTACTTC. Its protein product is CASNLVWSYEKYF.

This chain links TRBV21-1 with TRBJ1-4; the DNA was not used to check the table's D call, TRBD1. TRBV21-1 is classified as a pseudogene. The CDR3 sequence is 19 residues long. The CDR3 coding sequence is TGTGCCAGCAGCAAAGGGTCGGGTGGACGGGGATTAACTAATGAAAAACTGTTTTTT. Translation: CASSKGSGGRGLTNEKLFF.

Points on this clonotype: The CDR3 does not close with the conserved phenylalanine or tryptophan, likely indicating a read error. This chain links TRBV29-1 with TRBJ1-2; D unclear. The V and J ends lost 4 bases and 6 bases respectively, with 12 bases between them. From germline, CDR1 is SQVTM and CDR2 ANQGSEA. This CDR3 has 12 amino acids. The CDR3 protein is CSVGPGVDGYTL. The CDR3 nucleotides are TGCAGCGTTGGGCCTGGGGTAGATGGCTACACCTTA.